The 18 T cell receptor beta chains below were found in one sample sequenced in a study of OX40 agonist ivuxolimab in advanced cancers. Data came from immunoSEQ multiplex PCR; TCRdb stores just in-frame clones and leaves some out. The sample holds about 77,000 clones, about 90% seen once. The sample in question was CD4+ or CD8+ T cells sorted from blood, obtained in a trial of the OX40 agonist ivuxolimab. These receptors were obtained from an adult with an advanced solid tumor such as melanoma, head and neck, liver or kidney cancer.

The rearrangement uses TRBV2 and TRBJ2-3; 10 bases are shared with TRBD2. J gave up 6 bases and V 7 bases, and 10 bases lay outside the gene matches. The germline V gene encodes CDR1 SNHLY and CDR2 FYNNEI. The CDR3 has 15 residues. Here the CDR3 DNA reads TGTGCCAGCACTCGACTAGCGGGCGGGGGGGATACGCAGTATTTT. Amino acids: CASTRLAGGGDTQYF.

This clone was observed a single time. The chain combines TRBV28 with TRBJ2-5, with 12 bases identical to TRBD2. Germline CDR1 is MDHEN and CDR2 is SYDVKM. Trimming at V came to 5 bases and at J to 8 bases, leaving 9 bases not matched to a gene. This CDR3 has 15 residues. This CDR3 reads CASSPLAGGFPTQYF. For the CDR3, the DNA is TGTGCCAGCAGTCCGCTAGCGGGAGGGTTCCCAACCCAGTACTTC. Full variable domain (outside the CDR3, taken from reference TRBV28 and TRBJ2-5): DVKVTQSSRYLVKRTGEKVFLECVQDMDHENMFWYRQDPGLGLRLIYFSYDVKMKEKGDIPEGYSVSREKKERFSLILESASTNQTSMYLCASSPLAGGFPTQYFGPGTRLLVL.

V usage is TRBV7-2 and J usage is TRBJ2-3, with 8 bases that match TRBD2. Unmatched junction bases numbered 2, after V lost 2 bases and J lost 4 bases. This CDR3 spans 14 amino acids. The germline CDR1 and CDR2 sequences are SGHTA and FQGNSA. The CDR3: CASSLTGGPDTQYF. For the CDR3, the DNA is TGTGCCAGCAGCTTAACGGGGGGGCCAGATACGCAGTATTTT.

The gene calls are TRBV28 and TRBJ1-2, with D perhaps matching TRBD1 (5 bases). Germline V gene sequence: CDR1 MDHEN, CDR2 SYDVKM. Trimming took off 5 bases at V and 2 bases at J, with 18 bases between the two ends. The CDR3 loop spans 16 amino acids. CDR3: CASSIPQGGANYGYTF. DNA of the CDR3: TGTGCCAGCAGTATCCCCCAGGGAGGAGCGAACTATGGCTACACCTTC.

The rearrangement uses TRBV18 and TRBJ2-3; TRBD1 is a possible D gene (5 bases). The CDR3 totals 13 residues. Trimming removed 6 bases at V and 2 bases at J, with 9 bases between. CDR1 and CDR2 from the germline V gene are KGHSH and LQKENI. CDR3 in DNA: TGTGCCAGCTCTCAAGGGGTCACAGATACGCAGTATTTT. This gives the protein CASSQGVTDTQYF.

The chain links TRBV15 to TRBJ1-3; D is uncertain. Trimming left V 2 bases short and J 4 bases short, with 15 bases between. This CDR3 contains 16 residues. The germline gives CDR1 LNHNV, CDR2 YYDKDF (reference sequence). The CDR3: CATSRPFGFSGNTIYF. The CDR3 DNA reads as TGTGCCACCAGCAGACCCTTCGGGTTCTCGGGAAACACCATATATTTT.

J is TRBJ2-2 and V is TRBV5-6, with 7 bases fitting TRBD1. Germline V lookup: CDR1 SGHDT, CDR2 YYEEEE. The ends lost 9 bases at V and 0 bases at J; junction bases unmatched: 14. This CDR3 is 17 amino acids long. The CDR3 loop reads CANIPLQGPTNTGELFF. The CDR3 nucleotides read TGTGCCAACATCCCCTTACAGGGGCCGACGAACACCGGGGAGCTGTTTTTT.

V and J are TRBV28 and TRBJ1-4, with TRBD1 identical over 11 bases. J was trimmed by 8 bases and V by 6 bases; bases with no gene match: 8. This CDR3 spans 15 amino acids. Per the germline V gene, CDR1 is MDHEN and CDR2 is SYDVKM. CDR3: CASRSGQGAWEKLFF. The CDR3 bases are TGTGCCAGCAGATCCGGACAGGGGGCTTGGGAAAAACTGTTTTTT.

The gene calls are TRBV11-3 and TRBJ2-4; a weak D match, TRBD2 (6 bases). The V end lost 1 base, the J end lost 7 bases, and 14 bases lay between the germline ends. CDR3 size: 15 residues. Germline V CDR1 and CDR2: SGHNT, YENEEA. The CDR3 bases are TGTGCCAGCAGCTTAGCAGGTCGGGGGAGGAACATTCAGTACTTC. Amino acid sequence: CASSLAGRGRNIQYF.

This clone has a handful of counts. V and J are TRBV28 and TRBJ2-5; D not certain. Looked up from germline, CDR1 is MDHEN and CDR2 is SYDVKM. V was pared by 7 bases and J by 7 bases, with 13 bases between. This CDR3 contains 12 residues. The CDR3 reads CASNTPIGTQYF. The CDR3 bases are TGTGCCAGCAACACCCCAATCGGGACCCAGTACTTC.

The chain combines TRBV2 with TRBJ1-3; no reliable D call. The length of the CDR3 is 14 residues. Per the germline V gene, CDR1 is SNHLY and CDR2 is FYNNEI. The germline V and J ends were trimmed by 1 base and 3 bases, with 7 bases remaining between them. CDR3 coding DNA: TGTGCCAGCAGTGAAGGCACATATGGAAACACCATATATTTT. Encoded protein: CASSEGTYGNTIYF.

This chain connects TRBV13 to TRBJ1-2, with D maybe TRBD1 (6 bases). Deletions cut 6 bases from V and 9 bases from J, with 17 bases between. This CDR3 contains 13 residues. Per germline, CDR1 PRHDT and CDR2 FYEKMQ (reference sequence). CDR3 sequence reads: CASSQPGGRSYTF. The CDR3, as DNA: TGTGCCAGCAGTCAGCCCGGGGGCCGAAGCTACACCTTC.

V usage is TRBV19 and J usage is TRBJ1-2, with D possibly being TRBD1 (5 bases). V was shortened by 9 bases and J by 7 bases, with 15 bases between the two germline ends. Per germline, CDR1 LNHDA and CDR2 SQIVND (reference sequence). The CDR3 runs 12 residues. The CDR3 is CASRGGEGGYTF. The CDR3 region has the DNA TGTGCCAGCCGTGGGGGGGAAGGTGGCTACACCTTC.

CDR3 loop: CAITGGSTDTQYF. CDR3 DNA: TGTGCCATCACCGGGGGGAGCACAGATACGCAGTATTTT. This rearrangement joins TRBV10-3 to TRBJ2-3; 7 nucleotides match TRBD2. V trimming: 7 bases; J trimming: 0 bases; junction bases outside the gene matches: 1. The V gene's germline CDR1 is ENHRY and CDR2 SYGVKD. The CDR3 loop spans 13 amino acids.

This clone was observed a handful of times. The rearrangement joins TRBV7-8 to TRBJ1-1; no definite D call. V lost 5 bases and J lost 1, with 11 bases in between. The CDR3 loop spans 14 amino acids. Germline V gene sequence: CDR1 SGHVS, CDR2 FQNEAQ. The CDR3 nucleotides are TGTGCCAGCAGCAGGAGGATGGCGAACACTGAAGCTTTCTTT. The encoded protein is CASSRRMANTEAFF.

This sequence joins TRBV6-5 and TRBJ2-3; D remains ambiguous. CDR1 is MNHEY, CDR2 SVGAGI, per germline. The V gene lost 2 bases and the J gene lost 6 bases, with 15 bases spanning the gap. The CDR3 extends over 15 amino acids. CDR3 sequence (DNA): TGTGCCAGCAGTTACGCCCCCACGAACACGGATACGCAGTATTTT. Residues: CASSYAPTNTDTQYF.

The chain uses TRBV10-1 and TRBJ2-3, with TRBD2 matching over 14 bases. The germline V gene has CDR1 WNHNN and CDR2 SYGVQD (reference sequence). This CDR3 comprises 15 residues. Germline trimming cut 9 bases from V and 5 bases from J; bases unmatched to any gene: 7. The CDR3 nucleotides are TGCGCCAGGAATGGACTAGCGGGAGGTGTAGATACGCAGTATTTT. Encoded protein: CARNGLAGGVDTQYF.

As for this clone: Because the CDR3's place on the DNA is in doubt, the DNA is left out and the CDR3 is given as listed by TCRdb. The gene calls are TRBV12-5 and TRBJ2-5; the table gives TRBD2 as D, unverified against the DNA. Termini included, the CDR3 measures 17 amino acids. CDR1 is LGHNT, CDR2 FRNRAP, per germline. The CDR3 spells CASGLELTGTVPGDQYF.